These T cell receptor beta chains were read from a single sample in a study of T cell responses to AZD1222 COVID-19 vaccine. Sequencing was performed with immunoSEQ multiplex PCR; in TCRdb, only in-frame clones are kept and a portion is missing. The sample shows about 110,000 clones, 80% to 95% of them seen only once. Here the sequenced sample was peripheral blood, taken 28 days after the second AZD1222 dose. Every receptor here comes from an adult who received the AZD1222 COVID-19 vaccine. Both conserved end residues are part of each CDR3. D genes are given only for firm matches. Only part of the rows carry a size: once, few, many, or a class if the clone is expanded.

v_gene	abundance	j_gene	d_gene	CDR3nt	CDR3aa
TRBV3-1/TRBV3-2	NA	TRBJ2-7	TRBD1	TGTGCGACGGGACAGCGAGTCGCCTATTACGAGCAGTACTTC	CATGQRVAYYEQYF
TRBV5-4	few	TRBJ2-2	TRBD1	TGTGCCAGCAGTTATTCCCCGGGACAGATGGGTCCCGGGGAGCTGTTTTTT	CASSYSPGQMGPGELFF
TRBV9	NA	TRBJ1-5	NA	TGTGCCAGCAACGGGGGAAATCGGGATCAGCCCCAGCATTTT	CASNGGNRDQPQHF
TRBV19	NA	TRBJ2-1	TRBD1	TGTGCCAGTAGTACAGACAGGGGGCCCTACAATGAGCAGTTCTTC	CASSTDRGPYNEQFF
TRBV5-1	once	TRBJ1-6	NA	TGCGCCAGCAGCTCCATCACGACAGAAAATTCACCCCTCCACTTT	CASSSITTENSPLHF
TRBV7-8	NA	TRBJ2-3	NA	TGTGCCAGCAGCTCCGGACGGCCGATACTAACTAGCACAGATACGCAGTATTTT	CASSSGRPILTSTDTQYF
TRBV5-1	once	TRBJ1-1	TRBD1	TGCGCCAGCAGCTTTCGGACAGGGGGCAGGGCTGAAGCTTTCTTT	CASSFRTGGRAEAFF
TRBV12-3/TRBV12-4	NA	TRBJ2-7	NA	TGTGCCAGCAGGGGGGGCGGCAGGGAGCAGTACTTC	CASRGGGREQYF
TRBV29-1	NA	TRBJ2-5	TRBD2	TGCAGCACCGGACTAGCGGGGCAAGAGACCCAGTACTTC	CSTGLAGQETQYF
TRBV30	NA	TRBJ1-5	NA	TGTGCCTGGAAACAGGACAATCAGCCCCAGCATTTT	CAWKQDNQPQHF
TRBV27	NA	TRBJ2-3	NA	TGTGCCAGCAGTTTATTGGGGGGGGCAACAGATACGCAGTATTTT	CASSLLGGATDTQYF
TRBV19	NA	TRBJ1-5	NA	TGTGCCAGTAACAAGGGGCGAGAGTATCAGCCCCAGCATTTT	CASNKGREYQPQHF
TRBV5-1	NA	TRBJ1-1	NA	TGCGCCAGCAGTGGGGAGGGTGGGTACACTGAAGCTTTCTTT	CASSGEGGYTEAFF
TRBV9	NA	TRBJ1-2	NA	TGTGCCAGCAGTCCGGGGACCGACTGGATCTATGGCTACACCTTC	CASSPGTDWIYGYTF
TRBV14	NA	TRBJ2-7	TRBD2	TGTGCCAGCAGCCAAATACTCCCCGGGGGGTTCTTCTACGAGCAGTACTTC	CASSQILPGGFFYEQYF
TRBV2	NA	TRBJ2-7	NA	TGTGCCACCCGAGCGGCTGCAATAGGCTCCGAGCAGTACTTC	CATRAAAIGSEQYF
TRBV28	NA	TRBJ1-5	NA	TGTGCCAGCAGACCGAACAGGGCTAAACAGCCCCAGCATTTT	CASRPNRAKQPQHF
TRBV7-2	few	TRBJ1-5	NA	TGTGCCAGCAGCTTAGTTACAGGGCGTAGGGGCAATCAGCCCCAGCATTTT	CASSLVTGRRGNQPQHF
TRBV10-3	NA	TRBJ1-2	NA	TGTGCCATCAGCGCCAACAGGGATGGCTACACCTTC	CAISANRDGYTF
TRBV19	NA	TRBJ1-1	NA	TGTGCCAGTAGTATGCGGAGCATGAACACTGAAGCTTTCTTT	CASSMRSMNTEAFF
TRBV6-5	NA	TRBJ1-6	NA	TGTTGCTCTGCGGGGCGCCGGCTTTCAGGTTCACCCCTCCACTTT	CCSAGRRLSGSPLHF
TRBV9	NA	TRBJ2-2	NA	TGTGCCAGCAGCGGGACGAGCACCGGGGAGCTGTTTTTT	CASSGTSTGELFF
TRBV27	NA	TRBJ2-2	NA	TGTGCCAGCAGTTTATATGCGGGGCGGAACACCGGGGAGCTGTTTTTT	CASSLYAGRNTGELFF
TRBV7-3	NA	TRBJ2-7	NA	TGTGCCAGCAGCTCCTATACCTTGGACGAGCAGTACTTC	CASSSYTLDEQYF
TRBV7-2	NA	TRBJ2-3	TRBD2	TGTGCCAGCCAAGCGGGGGGGCCGGGAGATACGCAGTATTTT	CASQAGGPGDTQYF